A selection of T cell receptor beta chains follows, all from one sample in a study of blood T cell repertoires in COVID-19. The assay was immunoSEQ multiplex PCR, and TCRdb's table has in-frame clones only and misses some. Seen here are more than 65,000 clones, 84% observed once, and the top ten hold 3% to 4%. Sequencing was carried out using peripheral blood. These receptors came from a man aged 45-65 years with acute or convalescent COVID-19. Both conserved end residues are part of each CDR3.

>TRBJ2-3|TRBV29-1
CSARVRVHRGTDTQYF
>TRBJ2-7|TRBV6-5
CASRRSGGAIEQYF
>TRBJ1-3|TRBV7-2
CASSFSGTGGTGNTIYF
>TRBJ1-2|TRBV18
CASSPMDSGITF
>TRBJ1-3|TRBV18
CASSPAGFAGNTIYF
>TRBJ2-3|TRBV11-2
CAAGQGYTDTQYF
>TRBJ1-1|TRBV5-6
CASRGSVYRYTEAFF
>TRBJ1-4|TRBV27
CASNDLDRVCEKLFF
>TRBJ1-3|TRBV4-3
CASSQDRGQRIDTIYF
>TRBJ1-1|TRBV9
CASSAGRGQGATEAFF
>TRBJ2-3|TRBV3-1/TRBV3-2
CASSPKKGRGSTDTQYF
>TRBJ2-5|TRBV9
CASSTSGRAVETQYF
>TRBJ2-5|TRBV2
CASKGQPQETQYF
>TRBJ2-1|TRBV18
CASSPGNRGFEQFF
>TRBJ2-5|TRBV6-1
CASSSWTGGGETQYF
>TRBJ2-3|TRBV5-1
CASSLTPGLAGNTDTQYF
>TRBJ2-1|TRBV9
CASSVVAVDYNEQFF
>TRBJ1-2|TRBV29-1
CSAVGGDYGYTF
>TRBJ2-3|TRBV27
CASSLSGGGYADTQYF
>TRBJ1-1|TRBV28
CASSEQGLLNTEAFF
>TRBJ2-3|TRBV5-4
CASSTGGAGGPDTQYF
>TRBJ2-1|TRBV30
CAWSTQGNEQFF
>TRBJ1-6|TRBV15
CATKPGAGGGISPLHF
>TRBJ2-3|TRBV3-1/TRBV3-2
CASSDTGTGTDTQYF
>TRBJ1-2|TRBV11-2
CASSLLQGDYGYTF
>TRBJ1-2|TRBV9
CASSTRTGLNYGYTF
>TRBJ1-2|TRBV10-3
CAITMDRPLNYGYTF
>TRBJ1-2|TRBV13
CASSGNFRQGGMYGYTF
>TRBJ1-4|TRBV7-9
CASSSAHEKLFF